This entry lists 10 T cell receptor beta chains sequenced from one sample in a study of tumor-infiltrating lymphocytes in primary liver carcinoma. DNA and RNA were both co-extracted from about 20-30 mg of bulk tissue that had not been sorted. With 500 ng total RNA as template and a constant-region primer, TCR beta cDNA was made. ARM-PCR was slightly modified, and three nested multiplex PCR rounds with it gave rise to the TCR beta libraries. It was with TRBV1-TRBV30 forward primers and a C-beta reverse primer that the first two PCR rounds were run, at roughly 11 cycles each. TCRdb reprocessed the multiplex PCR reads with MiXCR, giving one entry per CDR3 protein. The table has roughly 57,000 distinct CDR3 sequences, over 65% seen once. The sample comprised liver tumor tissue from sampling region 2. Subset noted: tumor region T2, inferior pole. These receptor sequences come from a man aged 40-49 years with primary liver carcinoma and hepatitis B virus infection.

Details on this clonotype: Its ends do not fully match the called genes, so a read error is possible. V gene TRBV5-4 combines with J gene TRBJ2-1, with 7 positions matching TRBD2. The CDR3 consists of 12 residues. Germline CDR1 reads SGHNT; CDR2 reads YYREEE (reference sequence). This CDR3 reads CASSWDYDEQFF. CDR3 sequence (DNA): TGTGCCAGCAGCTGGGACTACGATGAGCAGTTCTTC.

This chain links TRBV7-9 with TRBJ2-1, with TRBD2 matching over 13 bases. CDR3 length: 18 residues. The germline V gene encodes CDR1 SEHNR and CDR2 FQNEAQ (reference sequence). V was pared by 5 bases and J by 5 bases, with 12 bases of the junction left unmatched. DNA of the CDR3: TGTGCCAGCAGCGATACTAGCGGGAGGGCTATTACGCACAATGAGCAGTTCTTC. This sequence encodes CASSDTSGRAITHNEQFF.

A note on this clonotype: An end of the junction differs from the germline gene, which may be a read error. V is TRBV7-8 and J is TRBJ2-7, with a possible D match to TRBD2 (5 bases). Germline CDR1 SGHVS, CDR2 FQNEAQ. There are 13 residues in the CDR3. The CDR3 region is CASSLGPVEEQHF. The CDR3, as DNA: TGTGCCAGCAGCTTGGGCCCGGTGGAGGAGCAACACTTC.

Comment on this clonotype: Germline is not matched at one junction end, which may reflect a read error. This chain connects TRBV6-2 or TRBV6-3 to TRBJ1-1; D not certain. This CDR3 is built from 14 residues. The germline CDR1 and CDR2 sequences are MNHEY and SVGEGT. The CDR3 spells CASSCPELNTVAFF. For the CDR3, the DNA is TGTGCCAGCAGTTGCCCAGAGCTGAATACTGTAGCTTTCTTT.

On this clonotype itself: The conserved phenylalanine or tryptophan normally closing the CDR3 is absent here, so this likely arose from a read error. The chain recombines TRBV4-2 with TRBJ2-1, with D uncertain. The CDR3 has 14 residues. V lost 4 bases and J 5 bases, leaving 12 bases between the germline ends. Per germline, CDR1 LGHNA and CDR2 YNFKEQ. CDR3 DNA: TGTGCCAGCAGCCTATGGCACAACGACAATGAGCAGTTCATC. Translation: CASSLWHNDNEQFI.

Turning to this clonotype: This may arise from a read error, as a much more abundant clone is one base away. This rearrangement joins TRBV10-2 to TRBJ2-1; TRBD2 matches 9 bases. Trimming removed 1 base from V and 7 bases from J; junction bases left unmatched: 2. The germline V gene has CDR1 WSHSY and CDR2 SAAADI. The length of the CDR3 is 14 residues. CDR3 in amino acids: CASSEWREGNEQFF. Here the CDR3 DNA reads TGCGCCAGCAGTGAGTGGCGGGAGGGAAATGAGCAGTTCTTC.

A remark on this clonotype: The junction and the germline gene differ at one end; a read error may be behind it. The chain carries TRBV10-3 and TRBJ1-5; no firm D call. Germline values: CDR1 ENHRY, CDR2 SYGVKD. The CDR3 contains 14 residues. CDR3 nucleotides: TGTGCCATCAATGAGTATGAGGACGATCAGCTCCAGCATTTT. Protein sequence: CAINEYEDDQLQHF.

About this clonotype: This sequence may be a read error, since a much larger clone differs from it by one base. CDR3 in amino acids: CASSHGLGSYNEQFF. The CDR3 DNA reads TGTGCCAGCAGCCATGGACTAGGCTCCTACAATGAGCAGTTCTTC. The V call is TRBV11-2, the J call TRBJ2-1, with 7 bases fitting TRBD2. CDR1 is SGHAT and CDR2 is FQNNGV in the germline V gene. V lost 5 bases to trimming and J lost 0 bases; unmatched junction nucleotides: 4. There are 15 residues in the CDR3.

Worth noting for this clonotype: A junction boundary mismatches the germline segment, possibly from a read error. The chain has TRBV6-5 and TRBJ2-1; tentatively, D is TRBD2 (7 bases). The CDR3 is 15 residues long. From germline, CDR1 is MNHEY and CDR2 SVGAGI. DNA of the CDR3: TGTGTCAGCAGTTACGGGGCGGGGGCCCTCAATGAGCAGTTCTTC. Its protein product is CVSSYGAGALNEQFF.

In this sample, this clonotype turned up a few times. The genes are TRBV4-2 and TRBJ2-7, with D perhaps TRBD1 or TRBD2 (5 bases each). V was clipped by 0 bases and J by 4 bases, with 13 bases between them. The CDR3 sequence is 15 residues long. Looked up from germline, CDR1 is LGHNA and CDR2 is YNFKEQ. The CDR3 DNA reads TGTGCCAGCAGCCAAGAAAGGGACCGACCGTACGAGCAGTACTTC. This gives the protein CASSQERDRPYEQYF.